This T cell receptor beta chain was captured by sequencing in a study of cytomegalovirus exposure and HLA in healthy donors (dated by TCRdb to about 2017). Notes on the research overall: According to an earlier analysis of around 600 of the donors, about 180 million T cells yielded some 110 million unique TCR beta sequences and less than 300 Gb of sequence data. An early release that covered 500 to 800 HLA-typed donors contained approximately 300 gigabases of sequencing data and around 80 million unique TCR sequences. Of the 300 to 500 genotyped donors, 80% to 90% were placed in the genetic ancestry cluster associated with self-reported Caucasian donors. The study aimed to test whether cataloging public T cell receptors could reveal signatures of past pathogen exposure. The study profiled the T cell repertoires of 666 subjects by immunosequencing and related them to cytomegalovirus serostatus. Besides the first cohort of 666 subjects, a separate validation cohort made up of 120 different subjects was used. To predict cytomegalovirus infection status, the study brought together high-throughput TCR immunosequencing, statistical association of individual TCRs with disease status, and machine learning. In a later analysis, previously published TCR beta repertoires from 550 to 750 donors were re-analyzed and high-resolution HLA genotyping was added so that TCR occurrence patterns could be studied. In the later analysis, no new phenotypic data were used to find candidate immune exposures; instead, reliance was placed on TCR beta sequences and their occurrence across donors. To decide whether each TCR beta V gene segment behaved as functional or pseudogenic, an earlier analysis of nearly 600 of the donors relied on high-throughput TCR beta sequencing. Donor age, sex, ethnicity and CMV serostatus were compiled together with the repertoire data. A later genetic analysis used genome-wide SNP genotypes for about three fifths of the 666 donors, treating that subset as a discovery cohort. All discovery cohort repertoires had been generated on a single sequencing platform. HLA typing included class I and class II loci at four-digit resolution. Typing coverage differed by locus: A, B, C, DRB1 and DQB1 were typed in roughly 620-630 donors, DQA1 in approximately 520, DPA1 in 606, and DPB1 in approximately 450. Four to six DR-DQ haplotypes were handled as single units for association and clustering because linkage in the cohort was strong. Across approximately 420 genotyped donors of the cohort, an average of about 240,000 unique TCR beta nucleotide sequences per donor were sequenced, and approximately 17% of those sequences were non-productive.

The method was the immunoSEQ multiplex PCR assay. The multiplex PCR relied on a mix of 60 forward primers for TCR Vbeta segments and 13 reverse primers for TCR Jbeta segments. The CDR3 region of rearranged TCR beta genes was amplified from genomic DNA by a multiplex PCR assay. On the Illumina HiSeq System, the amplified TCR beta libraries were sequenced as 87-base-pair reads. The paper's data handling went like this. Across the 670 or so repertoires, a later analysis counted roughly 77 million unique TCR beta chains, 8.5 million to 12 million of which were shared by at least two donors. Raw reads were error-corrected and collapsed into unique sequences with a nearest-neighbor algorithm that merged closely related sequences to remove PCR and sequencing errors. CDR3 sequences were aligned to IMGT reference sequences to assign V, D and J gene segments. For a sequence to be retained, a match of at least six nucleotides was required to both a V gene segment and a J gene segment. Rearrangements were called productive when the CDR3 lacked stop codons and stayed in frame with V and J; all others were non-productive. Following IMGT convention, CDR3 was defined as the stretch from the second conserved V-encoded cysteine up to the conserved J-encoded phenylalanine. Sequences without an unambiguous match to a single V gene segment were excluded from the earlier analysis of 450 to 750 of the donors. In an earlier analysis of approximately 500 of the donors, a V segment was called functional when productive rearrangements were above 56.7%, and segregating when the standard deviation between donors exceeded 5%. A statistical classification framework was built for diagnosing cytomegalovirus status from the catalog of TCR beta chain sequences. V and J gene assignment, in a later analysis, came from comparing TCR nucleotide sequences with IMGT/GENE-DB human TR gene sequences. In a later analysis, CDR3 sequences and most-parsimonious VDJ recombination scenarios were assigned using the TCRdist pipeline. A later analysis defined each TCR beta chain by its CDR3 amino acid sequence plus V-gene family, and excluded reads lacking a unique V-gene family. A later analysis removed 550 to 700 highly shared, low-generation-probability nucleotide sequences to deal with suspected cross-contamination and a sequencing artifact. In a later analysis, a clonal expansion index for each public chain was calculated from normalized within-repertoire ranks of inferred template counts. A later analysis computed generation probabilities with a VDJ recombination model fitted to out-of-frame rearrangements, and checked the results against IGoR. Hypergeometric tests were used in a later analysis to score TCR-TCR, TCR-HLA and TCR-CMV co-occurrence, with a repertoire-size bias correction applied to the TCR pairs. False discovery rates were estimated in a later analysis by permuting HLA or CMV assignments 20 times. In a later analysis, co-occurring TCRs were grouped using DBSCAN, and TCRdist sequence similarity was added for clustering within HLA-allele-positive subsets. Repertoires with fewer than 30,000 or more than 120,000 public chains were left out of co-occurrence clustering, as were about five repertoires with anomalous nucleotide sharing. Held by TCRdb, this immuneACCESS table contains in-frame sequences only and omits some clones. Under half of the omission traces to an unresolved V gene where checked; the cause of the rest is unknown. V, J and clone size reflect that table, while D and trimming were determined from the DNA. This sample has over 100,000 clones in its table, and about 74% of those were observed once. The ten largest clones represent roughly 7.3% of the sample.

The cohort comprised some 680 healthy bone marrow donors. At the time of sampling, every cohort member was nominally healthy, though immune exposures that went unrecorded were likely present. The donor tested CMV seronegative and was one of the 352 seronegative cohort members. A peripheral blood sample was provided by each donor, and peripheral blood mononuclear cells were used for TCR beta sequencing. Genomic DNA extraction from the blood cell samples was performed with the Qiagen DNeasy Blood Extraction Kit. A word on this clone: The target of this receptor is not known. No clone much larger than this one lies a single base away; base qualities are absent.

Summary of the overall study and its limitations: For the cohort, immune exposure information was limited to CMV serostatus. A few of the identified cytomegalovirus-associated TCR beta chains were confirmed in vitro to be specific for cytomegalovirus antigens. A further reported finding was that TCR beta sequences accurately predicted the HLA-A and HLA-B alleles for most subjects in the first cohort. A group of highly shared sequence variants was considered likely to be a technical artifact of the sequencing pipeline. Most TCR sequences were observed very rarely across donors, whereas some public TCRs were present in many individuals. V-gene and J-gene trimming of TCR beta chains was associated with a missense DCLRE1C variant in a later genetic analysis, and the association was replicated in an independent cohort. In this cohort, only TCR beta chains were sequenced, and detectable features were limited by the absence of alpha or paired-chain data. In a later genetic analysis, fewer N-insertions in productive TCRs were reported among donors in an Asian-associated ancestry cluster than the approximately 630-donor mean. Because counts were too low, under 20 rarely observed V segments, including chromosome 9 orphons, were left out of the earlier analysis of some 640 of the donors. The study gave a list of over 150 TCR beta chains associated with cytomegalovirus. In a later analysis, 16,951 TCR beta sequences were associated with specific HLA alleles at a false discovery rate of 0.05. The classifier was reported to diagnose cytomegalovirus status with high specificity and sensitivity in both the original cohort and the validation cohort. When HLA alleles, especially DR and DQ, strongly co-occurred, TCR associations were difficult to assign to individual alleles. In an earlier analysis of fewer than 750 of the donors, most TCR beta V segments were observed in productive rearrangements about 87% or about 30% of the time, broadly matching IMGT annotations. In a later analysis, HLA-associated TCR beta chains showed more clonal expansion and lower generation probabilities than non-associated chains that were equally common. Because some donors lacked HLA typing at each locus, the association tests relied only on the typed subset. The presence/absence analyses assumed that sequencing depth was roughly uniform across donors, and that assumption may not be true. Correlated functional status among segregating V segments might be attributable to linkage disequilibrium, but an unknown experimental factor could not be ruled out. According to a later analysis, parvovirus B19, influenza, CMV and Epstein-Barr virus appeared linked to several top co-occurrence clusters. The authors suggested that the approach could potentially be generalized to other disease states and immunological phenotypes. Most CMV-associated TCR beta chains appeared to be HLA-restricted in a later analysis, and the HLA associations seemed to be driven largely by CMV exposure. A later analysis found that TCR association rates varied across HLA loci, with DRB1 alleles showing the most associated TCRs and HLA-C alleles the fewest.

The sequence derives from a male donor in good health and CMV-seronegative. Sequencing was performed on PBMCs.

The CDR3 amino acid sequence is: CASSEFRVTGELFF. Read as DNA, the sequence is TGTGCCAGCAGTGAATTTCGGGTTACCGGGGAGCTGTTTTTT. Recombination connected TRBV2 to TRBJ2-2, with no D gene named confidently. V was cut back by 2 bases and J by 5 bases, leaving a gap of 9 bases between them. CDR1 and CDR2, per the germline V gene, are SNHLY and FYNNEI. The CDR3 spans 14 residues, from the cysteine through the phenylalanine. Of the read, only the CDR3 DNA is kept; its 42 bases are in frame from base 1.